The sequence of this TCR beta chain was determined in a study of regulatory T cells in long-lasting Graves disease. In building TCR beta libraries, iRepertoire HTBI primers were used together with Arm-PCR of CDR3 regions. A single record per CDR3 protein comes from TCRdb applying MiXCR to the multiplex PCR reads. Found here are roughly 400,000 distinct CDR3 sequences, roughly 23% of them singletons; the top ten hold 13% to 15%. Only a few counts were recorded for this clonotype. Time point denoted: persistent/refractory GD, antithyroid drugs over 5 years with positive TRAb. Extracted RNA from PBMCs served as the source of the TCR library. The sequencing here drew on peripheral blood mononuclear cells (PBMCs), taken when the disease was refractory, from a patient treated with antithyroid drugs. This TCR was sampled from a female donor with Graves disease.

CDR3 nucleotide sequence: TGTGCCAGCCACCGGGACGGGGGTTTTTCGAATAATTCACCCCTCCACTTT. This encodes CASHRDGGFSNNSPLHF. The chain links TRBV18 to TRBJ1-6; weak D call: TRBD1 (5 bases). The V end lost 8 bases, the J end lost 5 bases, and 22 bases lay between the germline ends. This CDR3 has 17 amino acids. The germline V gene encodes CDR1 KGHSH and CDR2 LQKENI.